This T cell receptor beta chain emerged from a study of control samples from healthy donors and cancer patients. The CDR3 is 14 amino acids. Germline lookup yields CDR1 MNHEY and CDR2 SMNVEV (reference sequence). V was trimmed by 6 bases and J by 0 bases, leaving 9 bases between them. Assay: immunoSEQ multiplex PCR; the TCRdb copy retains only in-frame clones and omits some. The repertoire holds 70,000 to 85,000 clones, with around 84% as singletons. Sample: PBMCs. The chain employs TRBV27 and TRBJ1-5; D gene uncertain. The sequence came from a man aged 55 to 70 with head and neck cancer. DNA of the CDR3: TGTGCCAGCAGGAGCGGTTATAGCAATCAGCCCCAGCATTTT. This sequence encodes CASRSGYSNQPQHF.